This is a list of T cell receptor beta chains from one sample in a study of shared clonotypes between healthy human individuals. Profiling relied on immunoSEQ multiplex PCR, and the TCRdb table lists in-frame clones only, not all of them. The profile shows more than 2 million clones, roughly 93% of them singletons. The sequencing input was naive CD8+ T cells from PBMCs. Every receptor here comes from a man younger than 30 in good health. Some clones in this sample may be carry-over from other donors' samples. Each CDR3 is given with its conserved first and last residue. The order of the fields is V gene, J gene, D gene, CDR3 protein. The D gene is left open where the match is weak.

V gene: TRBV9; J gene: TRBJ2-2; D gene: TRBD1; CDR3 protein: CASSLTGKVGTGELFF
V gene: TRBV7-9; J gene: TRBJ2-1; D gene: TRBD2; CDR3 protein: CASSFPGLGYEQFF
V gene: TRBV9; J gene: TRBJ2-2; D gene: NA; CDR3 protein: CASSPLNEPGELFF
V gene: TRBV19; J gene: TRBJ2-1; D gene: NA; CDR3 protein: CASSPELGRGDEQFF
V gene: TRBV4-2; J gene: TRBJ2-7; D gene: TRBD1; CDR3 protein: CASSWTGGTYEQYF
V gene: TRBV27; J gene: TRBJ2-3; D gene: NA; CDR3 protein: CASSLLGDTQYF
V gene: TRBV7-9; J gene: TRBJ2-7; D gene: NA; CDR3 protein: CASSLVGAYEQYF
V gene: TRBV11-3; J gene: TRBJ1-1; D gene: NA; CDR3 protein: CASSFKGTEAFF
V gene: TRBV19; J gene: TRBJ2-3; D gene: TRBD2; CDR3 protein: CASSMREGSSDTQYF
V gene: TRBV28; J gene: TRBJ2-6; D gene: NA; CDR3 protein: CASTVPGVGANVLTF
V gene: TRBV6-5; J gene: TRBJ1-2; D gene: NA; CDR3 protein: CASSYLEGLNYGYTF
V gene: TRBV27; J gene: TRBJ1-2; D gene: TRBD1; CDR3 protein: CASSRQGDGGYTF
V gene: TRBV28; J gene: TRBJ1-3; D gene: NA; CDR3 protein: CASSMEGLAGNTIYF
V gene: TRBV11-2; J gene: TRBJ2-7; D gene: NA; CDR3 protein: CASSVPGRIYEQYF
V gene: TRBV4-1; J gene: TRBJ2-1; D gene: TRBD2; CDR3 protein: CASSPRTSNEQFF
V gene: TRBV7-3; J gene: TRBJ2-3; D gene: NA; CDR3 protein: CASSLGRTDTQYF
V gene: TRBV7-6; J gene: TRBJ2-3; D gene: TRBD1; CDR3 protein: CASSLDSGGRGKYF
V gene: TRBV19; J gene: TRBJ1-1; D gene: NA; CDR3 protein: CASSHTGSEAFF
V gene: TRBV5-1; J gene: TRBJ2-6; D gene: NA; CDR3 protein: CASSLTGYLSGANVLTF
V gene: TRBV28; J gene: TRBJ1-3; D gene: NA; CDR3 protein: CASSLPLSPGNTIYF
V gene: TRBV6-5; J gene: TRBJ1-5; D gene: NA; CDR3 protein: CASSYFEDQPQHF
V gene: TRBV6-1; J gene: TRBJ2-1; D gene: NA; CDR3 protein: CASSERSRGEGVSSYNEQFF
V gene: TRBV28; J gene: TRBJ2-7; D gene: TRBD1; CDR3 protein: CASSLPGTGAYEQYF
V gene: TRBV6-1; J gene: TRBJ1-3; D gene: NA; CDR3 protein: CASSAYPGLSGNTIYF
V gene: TRBV19; J gene: TRBJ2-7; D gene: NA; CDR3 protein: CASSIDSKGGSYEQYF
V gene: TRBV7-9; J gene: TRBJ1-2; D gene: TRBD1; CDR3 protein: CASSLARTGEFGYTF
V gene: TRBV27; J gene: TRBJ2-7; D gene: NA; CDR3 protein: CASSPPPGRPDEQYF
V gene: TRBV5-6; J gene: TRBJ1-4; D gene: NA; CDR3 protein: CASSLGVAGGEKLFF
V gene: TRBV4-2; J gene: TRBJ2-1; D gene: NA; CDR3 protein: CASSPEGSQTSSYNEQFF
V gene: TRBV7-9; J gene: TRBJ2-1; D gene: TRBD2; CDR3 protein: CASSLASAGGPYNEQFF
V gene: TRBV2; J gene: TRBJ1-5; D gene: NA; CDR3 protein: CASSEGQIYSNQPQHF